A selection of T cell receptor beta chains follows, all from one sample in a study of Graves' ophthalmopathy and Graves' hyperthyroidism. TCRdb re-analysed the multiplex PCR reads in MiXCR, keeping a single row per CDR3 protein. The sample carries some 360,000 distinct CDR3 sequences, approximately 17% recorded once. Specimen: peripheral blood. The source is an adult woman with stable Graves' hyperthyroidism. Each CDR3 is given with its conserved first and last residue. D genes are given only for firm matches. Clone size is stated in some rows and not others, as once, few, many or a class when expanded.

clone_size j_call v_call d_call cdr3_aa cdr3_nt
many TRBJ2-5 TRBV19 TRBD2 CASSIGAAGVETQYF TGTGCCAGTAGTATAGGAGCGGCGGGAGTAGAGACCCAGTACTTC
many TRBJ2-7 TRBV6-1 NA CASNPRPFWTDYEQYF TGTGCCAGCAACCCCAGGCCCTTTTGGACAGACTACGAGCAGTACTTC
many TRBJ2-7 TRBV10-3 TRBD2 CAISEYGGSPYEQYF TGTGCCATCAGTGAATACGGCGGGAGCCCCTACGAGCAGTACTTC
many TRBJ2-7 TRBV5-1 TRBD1 CASSLAGQGADEQYF TGCGCCAGCAGCTTGGCAGGACAGGGGGCGGATGAGCAGTACTTC
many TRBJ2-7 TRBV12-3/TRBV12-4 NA CASRPGGSSYEQYF TGTGCCAGCAGGCCCGGGGGAAGCTCCTACGAGCAGTACTTC
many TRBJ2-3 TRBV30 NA CAWNGQSFGDTQYF TGTGCCTGGAATGGTCAGTCCTTTGGGGATACGCAGTATTTT
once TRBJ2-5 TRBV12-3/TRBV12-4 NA CASRGRGGQETQYF TGTGCCAGCAGAGGAAGGGGGGGGCAAGAGACCCAGTACTTC
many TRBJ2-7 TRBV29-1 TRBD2 CSVRLGLAGPYEQYF TGCAGCGTTAGACTTGGGCTAGCGGGACCATACGAGCAGTACTTC
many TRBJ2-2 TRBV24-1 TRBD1 CATSGAGTGAGELFF TGTGCCACCAGTGGGGCCGGGACAGGGGCCGGGGAGCTGTTTTTT
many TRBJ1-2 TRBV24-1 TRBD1 CATSGPRQGGYGYTF TGTGCCACCAGTGGTCCTAGACAGGGAGGCTATGGCTACACCTTC
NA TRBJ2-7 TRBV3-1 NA CASSQKGVKYEQYF TGTGCCAGCAGCCAGAAGGGAGTTAAATACGAGCAGTACTTC
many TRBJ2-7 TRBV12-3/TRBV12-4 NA CASSGSTGLRLYEQYF TGTGCCAGCAGCGGGAGCACAGGGCTCCGCCTCTACGAGCAGTACTTC
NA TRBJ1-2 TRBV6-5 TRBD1 CASSYPSHQQGNYGYTF TGTGCCAGCAGTTACCCATCACATCAACAGGGGAACTATGGCTACACCTTC
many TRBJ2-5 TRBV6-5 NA CASSYYKKETQYF TGTGCCAGCAGTTACTACAAGAAAGAGACCCAGTACTTC
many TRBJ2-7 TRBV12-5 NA CASGLVAETDHYEQYF TGTGCTAGTGGTTTGGTTGCCGAGACGGACCACTACGAGCAGTACTTC
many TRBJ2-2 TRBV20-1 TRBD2 CSAPGLAGIAGELFF TGCAGTGCTCCAGGACTAGCGGGAATCGCCGGGGAGCTGTTTTTT
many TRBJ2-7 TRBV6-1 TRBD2 CASTRAGGNYEQYF TGTGCCAGCACCAGAGCGGGAGGAAACTACGAGCAGTACTTC
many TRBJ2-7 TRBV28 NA CASSREMTGSSYEQYF TGTGCCAGCAGTCGGGAGATGACAGGGAGCTCCTACGAGCAGTACTTC
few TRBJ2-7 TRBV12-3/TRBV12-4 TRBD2 CASASGRPPYEQYF TGTGCCAGCGCTAGCGGGAGGCCCCCCTACGAGCAGTACTTC
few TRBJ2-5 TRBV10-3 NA CAISEPGAETQYF TGTGCCATCAGTGAGCCTGGGGCAGAGACCCAGTACTTC
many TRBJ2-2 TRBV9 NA CASSVGLPWNTGELFF TGTGCCAGCAGCGTAGGTCTCCCTTGGAACACCGGGGAGCTGTTTTTT
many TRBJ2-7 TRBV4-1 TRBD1 CASSQRGRDSSYEQYF TGCGCCAGCAGCCAACGGGGCAGGGACAGTTCCTACGAGCAGTACTTC
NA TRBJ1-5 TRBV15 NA CATSRGGSLSNQPQHF TGTGCCACCAGCAGAGGAGGTTCACTTAGCAATCAGCCCCAGCATTTT
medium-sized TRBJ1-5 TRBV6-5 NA CASSQGHINQPQHF TGTGCCAGCAGTCAGGGACATATAAATCAGCCCCAGCATTTT
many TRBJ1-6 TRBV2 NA CASSEQPSPLHF TGTGCCAGCAGTGAACAACCTTCACCCCTCCACTTT
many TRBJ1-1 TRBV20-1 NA CSARGLDLMGTEAFF TGCAGTGCTAGAGGTCTCGACCTCATGGGCACTGAAGCTTTCTTT
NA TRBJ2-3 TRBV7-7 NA CASSGGFTDTQYF TGTGCCAGCAGCGGGGGGTTCACAGATACGCAGTATTTT
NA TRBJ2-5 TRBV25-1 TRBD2 CASSELAGGETQYF TGTGCCAGCAGTGAACTAGCGGGAGGGGAGACCCAGTACTTC
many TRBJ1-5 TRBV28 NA CASRGPRQVLIYSNQPQHF TGTGCCAGCAGGGGACCGAGGCAAGTTCTTATCTATAGCAATCAGCCCCAGCATTTT
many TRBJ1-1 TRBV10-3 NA CAISEFGINTEAFF TGTGCCATCAGTGAGTTCGGGATTAACACTGAAGCTTTCTTT
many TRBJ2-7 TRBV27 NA CASSPNVLSAGRTYEQYF TGTGCCAGCAGTCCTAACGTTTTGTCTGCGGGTAGGACCTACGAGCAGTACTTC
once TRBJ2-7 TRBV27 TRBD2 CASSISSSGSYEQYF TGTGCCAGTAGTATCTCTTCCAGCGGGAGCTACGAGCAGTACTTC
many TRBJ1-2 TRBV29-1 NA CSVDRDKENYGYTF TGCAGCGTGGACCGGGACAAAGAAAACTATGGCTACACCTTC
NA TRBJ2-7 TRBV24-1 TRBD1 CATSDPGTGFDEQYF TGTGCCACCAGTGATCCGGGGACAGGGTTTGACGAGCAGTACTTC
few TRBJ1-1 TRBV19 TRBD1 CASRHDRGRTEALF TGTGCCAGTCGCCATGACAGGGGGAGGACTGAAGCTTTATTT
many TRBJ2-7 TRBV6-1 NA CASQDYYEQYF TGTGCCAGCCAGGACTACTACGAGCAGTACTTC
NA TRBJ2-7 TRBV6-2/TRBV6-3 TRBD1 CASSNYGTGVYEQYF TGTGCCAGCAGTAACTACGGGACAGGGGTCTACGAGCAGTACTTC
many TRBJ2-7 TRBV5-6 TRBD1 CASSFGTGRYEQYF TGTGCCAGCAGCTTCGGGACAGGGCGCTACGAGCAGTACTTC
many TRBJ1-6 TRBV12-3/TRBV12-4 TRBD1 CASSFAGQVRSPLHF TGTGCCAGCAGTTTCGCCGGACAGGTCCGATCACCCCTCCACTTT
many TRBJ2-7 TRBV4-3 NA CASSQEPNVGEQYF TGCGCCAGCAGCCAAGAGCCCAACGTGGGCGAGCAGTACTTC
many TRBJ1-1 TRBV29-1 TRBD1 CSVEDQGAGEAFF TGCAGCGTTGAAGATCAGGGGGCGGGAGAAGCTTTCTTT
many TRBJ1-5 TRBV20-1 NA CSAAGNSNQPQHF TGCAGTGCCGCAGGGAATAGCAATCAGCCCCAGCATTTT
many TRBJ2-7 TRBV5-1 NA CASSLEGTYEQYF TGCGCCAGCAGCTTGGAGGGGACCTACGAGCAGTACTTC
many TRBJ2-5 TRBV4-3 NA CASSQAYPQSGQETQYF TGCGCCAGCAGCCAAGCCTACCCCCAAAGCGGACAAGAGACCCAGTACTTC
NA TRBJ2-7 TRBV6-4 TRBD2 CAGRRGLADSYEQYF TGTGCCGGCAGAAGAGGACTAGCGGACTCCTACGAGCAGTACTTC
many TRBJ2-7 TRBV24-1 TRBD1 CATSDPGQGAYEQYF TGTGCCACCAGTGACCCGGGACAGGGCGCCTACGAGCAGTACTTC
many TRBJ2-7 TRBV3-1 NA CASSPHQRRYEQYF TGTGCCAGCAGCCCCCACCAACGCCGCTACGAGCAGTACTTC
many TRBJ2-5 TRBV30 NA CAWSGQGQETQYF TGTGCCTGGAGTGGGCAGGGCCAAGAGACCCAGTACTTC
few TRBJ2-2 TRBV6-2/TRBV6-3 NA CASRSGPRADTGELFF TGTGCCAGCAGATCGGGCCCACGAGCCGACACCGGGGAGCTGTTTTTT
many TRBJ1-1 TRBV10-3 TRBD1 CAISPRQGDNTEAFF TGTGCCATCAGTCCCCGACAGGGAGACAACACTGAAGCTTTCTTT
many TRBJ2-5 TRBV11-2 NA CASSPGPGGETQYF TGTGCCAGCAGTCCCGGGCCCGGTGGGGAAACCCAGTACTTC
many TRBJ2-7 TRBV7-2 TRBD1 CASSGQGDAYEQYF TGTGCCAGCAGCGGACAGGGTGATGCCTACGAGCAGTACTTC
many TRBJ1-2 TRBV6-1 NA CASSRNLQATNYDYTF TGTGCCAGCAGTCGAAATCTCCAGGCAACAAACTATGACTACACCTTC
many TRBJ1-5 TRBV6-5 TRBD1 CASETGTGYQPQHF TGTGCCAGCGAAACCGGGACAGGGTATCAGCCCCAGCATTTT
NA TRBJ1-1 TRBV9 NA CASSSSLGDPRGTEAFF TGTGCCAGCAGCTCATCCTTAGGGGACCCCCGGGGCACTGAAGCTTTCTTT
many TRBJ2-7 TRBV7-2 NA CASSLAIQGGYEQYF TGTGCCAGCAGCTTAGCGATACAGGGAGGATACGAGCAGTACTTC
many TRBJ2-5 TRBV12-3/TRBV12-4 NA CASSSHGLGTQYF TGTGCCAGCAGTTCTCATGGCCTGGGGACCCAGTACTTC
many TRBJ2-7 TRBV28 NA CASSARYREQYF TGTGCCAGCAGTGCCCGGTATCGGGAGCAGTACTTC
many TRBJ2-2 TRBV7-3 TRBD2 CASSPAELAGTGELFF TGTGCCAGCAGCCCGGCGGAACTAGCGGGTACCGGGGAGCTGTTTTTT